These 11 T cell receptor beta chains share one sample of origin, sequenced in a study of cytomegalovirus exposure and HLA in healthy donors. Primers for the PCR totalled 60 Vbeta and 13 Jbeta. Sequencing used immunoSEQ multiplex PCR; TCRdb keeps in-frame clones, though not all of them. In the table there are some 100,000 clones, 74% of which are singletons. Input material: PBMCs. These receptors came from a human donor in good health.

The rearrangement links TRBV15 to TRBJ2-7, with 16 bases matching TRBD2. This CDR3 has 18 residues. The germline gives CDR1 LNHNV, CDR2 YYDKDF (reference sequence). V lost 5 bases to trimming and J lost 6 bases; unmatched junction nucleotides: 13. This CDR3 is CATSGAPGLAGGRREQYF. The CDR3 region has the DNA TGTGCCACCAGCGGAGCTCCGGGACTAGCGGGGGGGCGTCGCGAGCAGTACTTC.

This CDR3 is CASSPRATDTQYF. The CDR3 coding sequence is TGTGCCAGCAGCCCCAGGGCCACAGATACGCAGTATTTT. The chain is built from TRBV28 and TRBJ2-3, with D possibly TRBD1 on 5 matching bases. V was shortened by 6 bases and J by 2 bases, with 9 bases between the two germline ends. Germline V gene sequence: CDR1 MDHEN, CDR2 SYDVKM. The CDR3 covers 13 residues. Full variable domain (outside the CDR3, taken from reference TRBV28 and TRBJ2-3): DVKVTQSSRYLVKRTGEKVFLECVQDMDHENMFWYRQDPGLGLRLIYFSYDVKMKEKGDIPEGYSVSREKKERFSLILESASTNQTSMYLCASSPRATDTQYFGPGTRLTVL.

V is TRBV30 and J is TRBJ1-1; D remains unclear. The CDR3 spans 13 residues. The germline V and J ends were trimmed by 1 base and 3 bases, with 9 bases remaining between them. CDR1 GTSNPN and CDR2 SVGIG come from the germline V gene (reference sequence). The CDR3 region has the DNA TGTGCCTGGAGTGGGTACAGTGACACTGAAGCTTTCTTT. Translating gives CAWSGYSDTEAFF.

This clone was counted between two and nine times. The chain couples TRBV21-1 to TRBJ1-2. TRBV21-1 is deemed a pseudogene. The CDR3 spans 13 residues. CDR3 amino acids: CASSKVANYGYTF. CDR3 nucleotides: TGTGCCAGCAGCAAAGTAGCTAACTATGGCTACACCTTC.

This sequence joins TRBV7-9 and TRBJ2-7, with 8 positions matching TRBD2. Per the germline V gene, CDR1 is SEHNR and CDR2 is FQNEAQ (reference sequence). Losses at the gene ends were 4 bases for V and 2 bases for J; bases not matched to a gene: 7. The CDR3 is 15 amino acids. CDR3 sequence: CASSSTTSETYEQYF. The CDR3 region has the DNA TGTGCCAGCAGCTCCACGACTAGCGAGACCTACGAGCAGTACTTC.

This rearrangement joins TRBV5-1 to TRBJ1-4, with a weak D call TRBD1 (5 bases). V lost 5 bases and J lost 0, with 11 bases in between. Germline V lookup: CDR1 SGHRS, CDR2 YFSETQ. This CDR3 region has 15 residues. The CDR3 DNA reads TGCGCCAGCAGTCCTTCAGGGACAACTAATGAAAAACTGTTTTTT. This sequence encodes CASSPSGTTNEKLFF.

This clone was seen a single time. This chain joins TRBV5-6 and TRBJ1-2; 11 bases are a match to TRBD1. V shed 3 bases and J 4 bases; nucleotides not matched to a gene: 5. CDR1 SGHDT and CDR2 YYEEEE come from the germline V gene. CDR3 length: 15 residues. CDR3 sequence (DNA): TGTGCCAGCAGCTATGGGACAGGGGGAATCTATGGCTACACCTTC. Encoded protein: CASSYGTGGIYGYTF.

The V call is TRBV30, the J call TRBJ2-5; TRBD1 is a possible D gene (6 bases). The CDR3 is 15 amino acids. V shed 3 bases and J shed 2 bases, with 16 bases lying between them. Germline CDR1 GTSNPN, CDR2 SVGIG (reference sequence). The CDR3: CAWRPGQAPQETQYF. The CDR3 nucleotides are TGTGCCTGGAGACCGGGACAAGCCCCTCAAGAGACCCAGTACTTC.

This rearrangement joins TRBV5-6 to TRBJ1-4, with a tentative D call TRBD1 (6 bases). The CDR3 covers 16 residues. V lost 3 bases, J lost 7 bases, and 19 bases lay in between. Germline CDR1 and CDR2: SGHDT and YYEEEE. CDR3 sequence (DNA): TGTGCCAGCAGCTCGCCTATACAGGGCGGAGCTGAAAAACTGTTTTTT. As protein: CASSSPIQGGAEKLFF.

The chain recombines TRBV28 with TRBJ2-4, with a weak D call TRBD1 (6 bases). Germline V lookup: CDR1 MDHEN, CDR2 SYDVKM. The CDR3 runs to 13 residues. DNA for the CDR3: TGTGCGTCGTGCTCGGGCAGGGGAAACATTCAGTACTTC. Encoded protein: CASCSGRGNIQYF.

V usage is TRBV19 and J usage is TRBJ2-1; D call uncertain. Germline V gene sequence: CDR1 LNHDA, CDR2 SQIVND (reference sequence). The CDR3 contains 14 residues. V gave up 3 bases and J gave up 1 base, with 7 bases separating them. The CDR3 is CASSIGRSYNEQFF. The CDR3, as DNA: TGTGCCAGTAGTATTGGCAGGTCCTACAATGAGCAGTTCTTC.